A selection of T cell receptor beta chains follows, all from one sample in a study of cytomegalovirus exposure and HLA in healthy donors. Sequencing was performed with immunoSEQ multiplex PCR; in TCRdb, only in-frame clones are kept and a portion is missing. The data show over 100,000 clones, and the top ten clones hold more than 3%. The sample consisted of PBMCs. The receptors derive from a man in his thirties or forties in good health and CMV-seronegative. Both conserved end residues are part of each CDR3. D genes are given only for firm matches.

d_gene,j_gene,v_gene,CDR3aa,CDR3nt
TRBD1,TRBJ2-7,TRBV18,CASSPRTGSSYEQYF,TGTGCCAGCTCACCACGGACAGGTTCCTCCTACGAGCAGTACTTC
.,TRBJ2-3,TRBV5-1,CASSLNPGADTQYF,TGCGCCAGCAGCTTGAATCCGGGGGCAGATACGCAGTATTTT
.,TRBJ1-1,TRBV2,CASSWTDMNTEAFF,TGTGCCAGCAGTTGGACGGACATGAACACTGAAGCTTTCTTT
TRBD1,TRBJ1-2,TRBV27,CASSSNIGQDLYGYTF,TGTGCCAGCAGTTCCAACATAGGACAGGACCTCTATGGCTACACCTTC
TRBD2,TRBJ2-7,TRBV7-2,CASSLASGGAYEQYF,TGTGCCAGCAGCTTAGCTAGCGGGGGGGCCTACGAGCAGTACTTC
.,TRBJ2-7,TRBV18,CASSQWGAGTLGGEQYF,TGTGCCAGCTCCCAATGGGGTGCCGGGACGCTCGGAGGGGAGCAGTACTTC
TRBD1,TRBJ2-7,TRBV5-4,CASRAGDRGSYEQYF,TGTGCCAGCAGGGCGGGGGACAGGGGCTCCTACGAGCAGTACTTC
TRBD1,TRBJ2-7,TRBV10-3,CAISEQAGGDEQYF,TGTGCCATCAGTGAACAGGCAGGGGGCGACGAGCAGTACTTC
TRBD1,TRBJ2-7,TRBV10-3,CAISLGRDSYEQYF,TGTGCCATCAGTCTTGGTCGGGACAGCTACGAGCAGTACTTC
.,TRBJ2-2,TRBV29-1,CSAGGGNTGELFF,TGCAGCGCTGGGGGCGGAAACACCGGGGAGCTGTTTTTT
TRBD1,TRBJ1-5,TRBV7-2,CASSLQGDQPQHF,TGTGCCAGCAGCCTACAGGGGGACCAGCCCCAGCATTTT
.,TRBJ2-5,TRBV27,CASGGGPLWRETQYF,TGTGCCAGCGGGGGGGGCCCTCTCTGGCGGGAGACCCAGTACTTC
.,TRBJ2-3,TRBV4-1,CASSDYLATTDTQYF,TGCGCCAGCAGCGACTACCTAGCGACGACAGATACGCAGTATTTT
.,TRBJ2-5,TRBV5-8,CASSKGAKGRETQYF,TGTGCCAGCAGCAAAGGGGCGAAGGGGCGCGAGACCCAGTACTTC
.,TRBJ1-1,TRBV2,CASREDPRTEAFF,TGTGCCAGCAGGGAGGACCCACGAACTGAAGCTTTCTTT
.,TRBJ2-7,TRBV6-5,CASSRYLGGYEQYF,TGTGCCAGCAGCCGCTACCTAGGGGGCTACGAGCAGTACTTC
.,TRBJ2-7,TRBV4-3,CASSQDASTPYEQYF,TGCGCCAGCAGCCAAGATGCGTCTACTCCCTACGAGCAGTACTTC
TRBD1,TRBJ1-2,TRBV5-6,CASSWDRGGGYGYTF,TGTGCCAGCAGCTGGGACAGGGGAGGCGGCTATGGCTACACCTTC
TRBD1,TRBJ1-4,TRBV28,CASKSQGAGDEKLFF,TGTGCCAGCAAATCTCAGGGGGCGGGGGATGAAAAACTGTTTTTT
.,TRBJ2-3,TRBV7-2,CASSLAPGGQSTDTQYF,TGTGCCAGCAGCTTAGCCCCAGGGGGGCAGAGCACAGATACGCAGTATTTT
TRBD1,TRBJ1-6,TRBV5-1,CASCRQGPSSYNSPLHF,TGCGCCAGCTGTCGACAGGGGCCGAGCTCCTATAATTCACCCCTCCACTTT
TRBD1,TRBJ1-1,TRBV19,CATTPWTGTGGMTEAFF,TGTGCCACGACACCCTGGACAGGTACCGGAGGTATGACTGAAGCTTTCTTT
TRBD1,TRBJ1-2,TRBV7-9,CASSLEDRGVGYTF,TGTGCCAGCAGCTTAGAGGACAGGGGTGTAGGCTACACCTTC
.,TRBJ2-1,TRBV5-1,CASSLYFSYNEQFF,TGCGCCAGCAGCTTGTACTTCTCCTACAATGAGCAGTTCTTC
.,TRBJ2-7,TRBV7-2,CASSLMGQAYEQYF,TGTGCCAGCAGCTTAATGGGACAAGCCTACGAGCAGTACTTC
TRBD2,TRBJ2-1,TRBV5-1,CASSLGRGGYNEQFF,TGCGCCAGCAGCTTGGGGCGGGGGGGTTACAATGAGCAGTTCTTC